The 9 T cell receptor beta chains in this list originate from one sample, sequenced in a study of shared clonotypes between healthy human individuals. The assay was immunoSEQ multiplex PCR, and TCRdb's table has in-frame clones only and misses some. This sample has about 2.1 million clones, with roughly 95% found just once. CD8 cells regarded as naive lacked CD45RO, were positively chosen for CCR7, and omitted terminally differentiated effector memory CD45RA+ cells. Sequencing input: naive CD8+ T cells from PBMCs. All receptors derive from a man aged 18 to 30 in good health. Some clones in this sample may be carry-over from other donors' samples.

The chain joins TRBV5-1 to TRBJ2-6; D ambiguous. Germline V gene sequence: CDR1 SGHRS, CDR2 YFSETQ. The V gene lost 0 bases and the J gene lost 3 bases, with 10 bases spanning the gap. This CDR3 has 16 residues. In DNA, the CDR3 is TGCGCCAGCAGCTTGGGCCGGGTTAGTGGGGCCAACGTCCTGACTTTC. This codes for CASSLGRVSGANVLTF.

The J gene is TRBJ2-7, the V gene TRBV7-6; 12 nucleotides match TRBD2. The ends lost 5 bases at V and 2 bases at J; junction bases unmatched: 7. CDR3 length: 16 amino acids. The germline V gene has CDR1 SGHVS and CDR2 FNYEAQ. Here the CDR3 reads CASSASLAGGPYEQYF. In DNA form, the CDR3 reads TGTGCCAGCAGCGCCTCTCTAGCGGGAGGGCCCTACGAGCAGTACTTC.

The gene calls are TRBV19 and TRBJ1-1, with D uncertain. The CDR3 length is 15 residues. V lost 0 bases and J lost 5, with 13 bases in between. Germline loops: CDR1 LNHDA, CDR2 SQIVND (reference sequence). DNA of the CDR3: TGTGCCAGTAGTATAGAAGCGGCATACATGACTGAAGCTTTCTTT. As protein: CASSIEAAYMTEAFF.

J is TRBJ1-1 and V is TRBV5-1, with D unclear. Trimming cost V 0 bases and J 3 bases, with 12 bases left between them. There are 15 residues in the CDR3. The germline V gene encodes CDR1 SGHRS and CDR2 YFSETQ. The CDR3 region has the DNA TGCGCCAGCAGCTTGGGGCAGCTAACACACACTGAAGCTTTCTTT. This sequence encodes CASSLGQLTHTEAFF. Based on the CDR3 plus reference TRBV5-1 and TRBJ1-1, the full variable domain is KAGVTQTPRYLIKTRGQQVTLSCSPISGHRSVSWYQQTPGQGLQFLFEYFSETQRNKGNFPGRFSGRQFSNSRSEMNVSTLELGDSALYLCASSLGQLTHTEAFFGQGTRLTVV.

The chain recombines TRBV25-1 with TRBJ2-5; possible D gene TRBD1, 6 bases. CDR1 and CDR2 (germline): MGHDK, SYGVNS. The CDR3 totals 14 residues. The V end lost 5 bases, the J end lost 2 bases, and 12 bases lay between the germline ends. DNA of the CDR3: TGTGCCAGCAGTCTAGACAGGAGGCAAGAGACCCAGTACTTC. The encoded protein is CASSLDRRQETQYF.

The gene calls are TRBV6-1 and TRBJ1-1; 8 bases are shared with TRBD1. Germline CDR1 and CDR2: MNHNS and SASEGT. Unmatched junction bases numbered 7, after V lost 2 bases and J lost 2 bases. This CDR3 comprises 16 residues. CDR3 DNA sequence: TGTGCCAGCAGTGAATCTGCAGGGGGCTCCAACACTGAAGCTTTCTTT. This sequence encodes CASSESAGGSNTEAFF.

The V call is TRBV5-4, the J call TRBJ2-1; a possible D gene is TRBD2 (6 bases). The length of the CDR3 is 17 residues. CDR1 is SGHNT and CDR2 is YYREEE in the germline V gene (reference sequence). Trimming cost V 2 bases and J 3 bases, with 18 bases left between them. CDR3 residues: CASSFIVGLPNYNEQFF. The CDR3 bases are TGTGCCAGCAGCTTTATCGTTGGACTACCCAACTACAATGAGCAGTTCTTC. The whole variable domain, filled in from reference TRBV5-4 and TRBJ2-1, reads ETGVTQSPTHLIKTRGQQVTLRCSSQSGHNTVSWYQQALGQGPQFIFQYYREEENGRGNFPPRFSGLQFPNYSSELNVNALELDDSALYLCASSFIVGLPNYNEQFFGPGTRLTVL.

Of note for this clone: Other DNA sequences from this sample encode an identical CDR3 as well. V and J are TRBV7-9 and TRBJ2-3; D is possibly TRBD1 (5 bases). Germline loops: CDR1 SEHNR, CDR2 FQNEAQ (reference sequence). The CDR3 sequence is 14 residues long. Trimming cost V 4 bases and J 2 bases, with 10 bases left between them. As DNA, the CDR3 is TGTGCCAGCAGCTCCGGACACACCACAGATACGCAGTATTTT. Translated: CASSSGHTTDTQYF.

In regard to this clone: At the DNA level, this CDR3 is encoded by other sequences in the same sample as well. V and J are TRBV7-9 and TRBJ2-7; TRBD1 aligns across 7 bases. This CDR3 has 15 residues. The V segment lost 1 base and the J segment 2 bases; nucleotides outside the gene matches: 5. CDR1 and CDR2 (germline): SEHNR, FQNEAQ (reference sequence). The CDR3 region is CASSLVGQGAYEQYF. CDR3 DNA: TGTGCCAGCAGCTTAGTGGGTCAGGGGGCCTACGAGCAGTACTTC.